This T cell receptor (beta chain) was identified during a study of Tregs in tolerant kidney transplant recipients. V was trimmed by 0 bases and J by 0 bases, leaving 13 bases between them. Germline V lookup: CDR1 SGHRS, CDR2 YFSETQ. There are 16 residues in the CDR3. Turning to this clone: The antigen is unknown.

Clones were sequenced by immunoSEQ multiplex PCR, and TCRdb holds only the in-frame ones, with some missing. The repertoire includes some 20,000 clones, 65% of them detected once, and nearly 3.5% sits in the top ten. The clonotype comes from a human donor in good health. The sample taken for sequencing was Tregs from blood cultured with allogeneic cells. The V call is TRBV5-1, the J call TRBJ2-7, with TRBD1 as a possible D gene (6 bases). The CDR3 coding sequence is TGCGCCAGCAGCTTGGGCCACGGGACACCCTCCTACGAGCAGTACTTC. Protein product: CASSLGHGTPSYEQYF.